Listed here are 8 T cell receptor beta chains from one sample, sequenced in a study of metastatic and nonmetastatic thyroid tumors (dated by TCRdb to the early 2020s). None of the patients had been given any treatment before thyroid surgery. Receptor amplification or capture employed PCR. TCRdb lists the instrument as Illumina HiSeq 4000. TCRdb cleaned the public reads at Q25 with fastp, built clones with MiXCR and kept in-frame beta chains. The sample data list tens of thousands of clones, and about 20% of these were observed just once. The ten largest clones add up to about 10% of the sample. Sequenced input: blood. These receptors were collected from a female donor with papillary thyroid cancer or a benign thyroid nodule (not recorded which). Some clones in this sample may be carry-over from other donors' samples.

Many counts were recorded for this clone. The chain uses TRBV12-3 or TRBV12-4 and TRBJ1-1; D is ambiguous. This CDR3 region has 14 residues. Trimming shortened V by 1 base and J by 8 bases, and 14 bases separated the two germline ends. CDR3 nucleotides: TGTGCCAGCAGTTTAGAGTTGCTTAGCGTGGAAGCTTTCTTT. Its protein product is CASSLELLSVEAFF.

This clone was picked up many times. The gene calls are TRBV5-1 and TRBJ1-1; 8 bases match TRBD1. The trim removed 3 bases at V and 2 bases at J, leaving 6 bases unmatched. Germline loops: CDR1 SGHRS, CDR2 YFSETQ. The CDR3 has 15 amino acids. The CDR3 DNA sequence: TGCGCCAGCAGCTCTTTACAGGGGGTTAACACTGAAGCTTTCTTT. Protein product: CASSSLQGVNTEAFF.

The V gene is TRBV5-1, the J gene TRBJ2-3; D may correspond to TRBD1 or TRBD2 (5 bases each). The CDR3 length is 15 residues. The V gene lost 3 bases and the J gene lost 4 bases, with 15 bases spanning the gap. Germline V gene lookup returns CDR1 SGHRS and CDR2 YFSETQ. CDR3 in DNA: TGCGCCAGCAGCTCAGGGACCTGGGCACCAGATACGCAGTATTTT. Protein: CASSSGTWAPDTQYF.

Many counts were recorded for this clone. The chain has TRBV5-1 and TRBJ1-2; D uncertain. Germline V lookup: CDR1 SGHRS, CDR2 YFSETQ. Trimming removed 9 bases at V and 3 bases at J, with 18 bases between. The CDR3 extends over 14 amino acids. CDR3 DNA: TGCGCCACCAGTCGCGACGGAGACCACTATGGCTACACCTTC. It translates to CATSRDGDHYGYTF.

This clone was seen ten or more times. V gene TRBV4-1 combines with J gene TRBJ1-2; 9 nucleotides line up with TRBD1. CDR1 and CDR2 (germline): MGHRA, YSYEKL. CDR3 length: 15 residues. With 1 base clipped from V and 5 bases from J, the junction kept 5 bases outside the gene matches. The CDR3 region is CASSQGTGGEYGYTF. DNA of the CDR3: TGCGCCAGCAGCCAAGGAACAGGGGGCGAGTATGGCTACACCTTC.

This clone was observed many times. This chain links TRBV18 with TRBJ1-3, with unresolved D. Germline values: CDR1 KGHSH, CDR2 LQKENI. The V and J ends lost 4 bases and 0 bases respectively, with 10 bases between them. There are 15 residues in the CDR3. Written as DNA, the CDR3 is TGTGCCAGCTCACGCCGGGCCAACTCTGGAAACACCATATATTTT. Translation gives CASSRRANSGNTIYF.

The sample holds many counts of this clone. The junction and the germline gene differ at one end; a read error may be behind it. The chain is built from TRBV11-2 and TRBJ2-2; 8 bases line up with TRBD2. Germline assignment: CDR1 SGHAT and CDR2 FQNNGV. The CDR3 loop spans 14 amino acids. CDR3 sequence reads: CASTLAGPGGELFF. The CDR3, as DNA: TGTGCCAGCACCTTAGCGGGGCCGGGCGGGGAGCTGTTTTTT.

The V gene is TRBV20-1, the J gene TRBJ1-2; 9 bases line up with TRBD1. CDR3 length: 16 amino acids. Per the germline V gene, CDR1 is DFQATT and CDR2 is SNEGSKA (reference sequence). Germline trimming cut 4 bases from V and 4 bases from J; bases unmatched to any gene: 13. Written as DNA, the CDR3 is TGCAGTGCTACCCATGGGACAGGGAACCCAATCTATGGCTACACCTTC. It yields the protein CSATHGTGNPIYGYTF.